This TCR beta chain was captured by sequencing in a study of T-cell reconstitution after alpha-beta-depleted transplantation in children. This clonotype appeared a few times. Its antigen is as yet unknown. The library targeted TCRbeta and was prepared with unique molecular identifiers. TCRdb re-derived calls from the PCR reads in MiXCR, one entry per CDR3 protein. Among 120,000 to 150,000 distinct CDR3 sequences listed, 8.5% to 10% were seen once. The CDR3 totals 14 residues. Germline V gene sequence: CDR1 LNHDA, CDR2 SQIVND (reference sequence). V gave up 2 bases and J gave up 3 bases, with 7 bases separating them. Study-wide results and limits: Reportedly, only several hundred clones from non-depleted graft cells drove alpha-beta T-cell counts at about two months. When one year had passed after transplant, most T-cell counts and diversity came from newly produced T cells.

The clonotype comes from a female patient under 10 years old who had a stem cell transplant for congenital amegakaryocytic thrombocytopenia, so the T cells may come from the graft donor. The rearrangement links TRBV19 to TRBJ2-2; D gene unclear. The specimen was PBMCs, mostly from graft donor cells, collected 180 days after TCRalphabeta/CD19-depleted stem cell transplant. CDR3 amino acids: CASSIWKDTGELFF. In nucleotides, the CDR3 is TGTGCCAGTAGTATATGGAAGGACACCGGGGAGCTGTTTTTT.